This T cell receptor beta chain was identified in a study of cytomegalovirus exposure and HLA in healthy donors. Points on this clone: Its antigen is currently unknown.

Study observations and caveats: Clonal expansion was found to be greater in HLA-associated TCR beta chains than in equally common others in a later analysis. Cytomegalovirus-associated TCR beta chains were listed, numbering some 170.

60 Vbeta and 13 Jbeta primers were used in PCR. Sequencing was performed with immunoSEQ multiplex PCR; in TCRdb, only in-frame clones are kept and a portion is missing. This sample has 100,000 to 150,000 clones; over 65% occur once, and the top ten carry 3% to 4.5%. The CDR3 is 15 residues long. Germline CDR1 is SGHKS and CDR2 is YYEKEE (reference sequence). Trimming stripped 4 bases from V and 5 bases from J, with 18 bases between. Sequencing used PBMCs. The J gene is TRBJ1-1, the V gene TRBV5-5; possible D gene TRBD1, 6 bases. This TCR was sampled from a man aged 40-55 years in good health and CMV-seropositive. CDR3: CASSTTDRGGTEAFF. CDR3 nucleotide sequence: TGTGCCAGCAGCACGACGGACCGAGGGGGTACTGAAGCTTTCTTT. The whole variable domain, remainder taken from reference TRBV5-5 and TRBJ1-1, is DAGVTQSPTHLIKTRGQQVTLRCSPISGHKSVSWYQQVLGQGPQFIFQYYEKEERGRGNFPDRFSARQFPNYSSELNVNALLLGDSALYLCASSTTDRGGTEAFFGQGTRLTVV.